This entry features one T cell receptor (beta chain) sequence. Data came from immunoSEQ multiplex PCR; TCRdb stores just in-frame clones and leaves some out. The sample includes around 280,000 clones, 75% to 90% seen only once; the top ten take 1.5% to 2%. The sample comes from a study of blood T cell repertoires in COVID-19. Recovered participants had two consecutive negative NP/OP PCR tests, healthcare professional clearance, or symptom resolution. Germline V gives CDR1 SQVTM, CDR2 ANQGSEA. With V trimmed by 3 bases and J by 1 base, 4 bases remained unmatched. CDR3 length: 16 residues. Input material: PBMCs or T cells enriched from blood (not recorded which). The clonotype originates from a woman aged 40 to 50 who had recovered from COVID-19. This chain joins TRBV29-1 and TRBJ2-7, with 15 bases that match TRBD2. CDR3 DNA sequence: TGCAGCGTTGAGGGACTAGCGGGAGGTAATTCCTACGAGCAGTACTTC. This gives the protein CSVEGLAGGNSYEQYF.